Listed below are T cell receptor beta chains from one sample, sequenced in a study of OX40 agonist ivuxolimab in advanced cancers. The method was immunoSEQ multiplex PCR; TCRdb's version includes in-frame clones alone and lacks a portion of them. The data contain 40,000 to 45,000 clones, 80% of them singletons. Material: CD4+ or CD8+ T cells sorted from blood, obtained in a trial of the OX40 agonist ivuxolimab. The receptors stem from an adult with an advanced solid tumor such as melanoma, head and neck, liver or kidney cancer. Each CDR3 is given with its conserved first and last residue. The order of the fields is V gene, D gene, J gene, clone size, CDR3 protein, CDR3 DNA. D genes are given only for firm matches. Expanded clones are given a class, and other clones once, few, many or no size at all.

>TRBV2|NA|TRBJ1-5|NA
CASSGNSNQPQHF
TGTGCCAGCAGCGGGAATAGCAATCAGCCCCAGCATTTT
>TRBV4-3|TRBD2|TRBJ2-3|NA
CASSQDGLAGGTQYF
TGCGCCAGCAGCCAAGATGGGCTAGCGGGCGGTACGCAGTATTTT
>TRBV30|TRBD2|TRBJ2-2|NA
CAWSVLAGHTRELFF
TGTGCCTGGAGTGTACTAGCGGGGCACACCAGGGAGCTGTTTTTT
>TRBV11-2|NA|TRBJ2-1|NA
CASSYTDGTYNEQFF
TGTGCCAGCAGCTATACGGACGGGACCTACAATGAGCAGTTCTTC
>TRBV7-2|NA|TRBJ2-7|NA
CASSTMYGRIGYEQYF
TGTGCCAGCAGCACAATGTACGGGCGGATCGGCTACGAGCAGTACTTC
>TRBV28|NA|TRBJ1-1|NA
CATFPPRFNTEAFF
TGTGCCACCTTTCCCCCCAGGTTTAACACTGAAGCTTTCTTT
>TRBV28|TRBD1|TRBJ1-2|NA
CASSRTGIDGYTF
TGTGCCAGCAGTAGGACAGGCATTGACGGCTACACCTTC
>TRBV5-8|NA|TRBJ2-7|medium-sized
CASSFSRRSYEQYF
TGTGCCAGCAGCTTCAGCCGGAGGTCCTACGAGCAGTACTTC
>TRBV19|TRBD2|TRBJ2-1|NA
CASSIGLAGINEQFF
TGTGCCAGTAGTATTGGGCTAGCGGGAATCAATGAGCAGTTCTTC
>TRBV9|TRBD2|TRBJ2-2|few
CASGTSGNTGELFF
TGTGCCAGCGGGACTAGCGGGAACACCGGGGAGCTGTTTTTT
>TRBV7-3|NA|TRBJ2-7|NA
CASSLAGPGGEQYF
TGTGCCAGCAGCTTAGCGGGACCGGGCGGGGAGCAGTACTTC
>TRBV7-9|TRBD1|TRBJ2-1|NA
CASSLLGQGNLHEQFF
TGTGCCAGCAGCTTATTGGGACAGGGGAATCTCCATGAGCAGTTCTTC
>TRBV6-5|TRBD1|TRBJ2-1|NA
CASSYAGGSYNEQFF
TGTGCCAGCAGTTACGCAGGGGGCTCCTACAATGAGCAGTTCTTC
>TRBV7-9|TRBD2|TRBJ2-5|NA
CATKFHFSGGETQYF
TGTGCCACCAAGTTCCATTTTTCGGGGGGAGAGACCCAGTACTTC
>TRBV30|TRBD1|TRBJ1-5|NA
CAWSGTGVSNQPQHF
TGTGCCTGGAGCGGGACAGGGGTTAGCAATCAGCCCCAGCATTTT
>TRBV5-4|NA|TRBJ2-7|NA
CASSRDRHSYEQYF
TGTGCCAGCAGCCGAGACAGGCACTCCTACGAGCAGTACTTC
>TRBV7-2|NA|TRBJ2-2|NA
CATGFHTGELFF
TGTGCCACCGGCTTTCACACCGGGGAGCTGTTTTTT
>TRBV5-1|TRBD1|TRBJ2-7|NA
CASSTGTGRYEQYF
TGCGCCAGCAGCACCGGGACAGGACGCTACGAGCAGTACTTC
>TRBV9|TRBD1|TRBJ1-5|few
CASSVGDRSNQPQHF
TGTGCCAGCAGCGTAGGGGACAGGAGCAATCAGCCCCAGCATTTT
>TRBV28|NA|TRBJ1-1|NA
CASSLSSGGHQNTEAFF
TGTGCCAGCAGTTTAAGTTCGGGTGGGCACCAGAACACTGAAGCTTTCTTT
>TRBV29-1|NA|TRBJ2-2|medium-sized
CSGADTGELFF
TGCAGCGGCGCAGACACCGGGGAGCTGTTTTTT
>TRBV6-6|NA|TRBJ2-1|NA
CASSYGGKYNEQFF
TGTGCCAGCAGTTACGGGGGAAAGTACAATGAGCAGTTCTTC
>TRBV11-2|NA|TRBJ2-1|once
CASSLIALYNEQFF
TGTGCCAGCAGCTTAATAGCCCTTTACAATGAGCAGTTCTTC
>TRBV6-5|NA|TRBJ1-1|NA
CASSYKAGRGTEAFF
TGTGCCAGCAGTTATAAGGCAGGGAGAGGCACTGAAGCTTTCTTT
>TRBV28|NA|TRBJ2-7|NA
CASSLLKAIGEQYF
TGTGCCAGCAGCTTACTCAAGGCTATCGGCGAGCAGTACTTC
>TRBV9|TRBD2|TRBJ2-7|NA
CASSVGGRGYEQYF
TGTGCCAGCAGCGTGGGCGGGAGGGGATACGAGCAGTACTTC